Below, 21 T cell receptor beta chains from the same sample are listed, as sequenced in a study of blood T cell repertoires in COVID-19. TCRdb's table, derived via immunoSEQ multiplex PCR, lists solely in-frame clones and lacks some. The sample carries 200,000 to 300,000 clones, approximately 84% recorded once. Sequencing used PBMCs or T cells enriched from blood (not recorded which). The receptors here all came from a man aged 35-49 years who had recovered from COVID-19.

The chain joins TRBV7-9 to TRBJ2-5; D perhaps matches TRBD2 (5 bases). V lost 5 bases and J lost 3, with 13 bases in between. The CDR3 spans 14 residues. Per the germline V gene, CDR1 is SEHNR and CDR2 is FQNEAQ (reference sequence). CDR3 loop: CASSLWTGKETQYF. CDR3 in DNA: TGTGCCAGCAGCCTCTGGACGGGGAAAGAGACCCAGTACTTC.

The chain couples TRBV11-2 to TRBJ2-1; 7 nucleotides align to TRBD2. The germline V gene encodes CDR1 SGHAT and CDR2 FQNNGV. J was trimmed by 6 bases and V by 0 bases; bases with no gene match: 5. The length of the CDR3 is 15 residues. CDR3 DNA: TGTGCCAGCAGCTTAGACGGACTAGTAATCAATGAGCAGTTCTTC. Its protein product is CASSLDGLVINEQFF. The complete variable domain, with remaining parts taken from reference TRBV11-2 and TRBJ2-1, reads EAGVAQSPRYKIIEKRQSVAFWCNPISGHATLYWYQQILGQGPKLLIQFQNNGVVDDSQLPKDRFSAERLKGVDSTLKIQPAKLEDSAVYLCASSLDGLVINEQFFGPGTRLTVL.

The chain combines TRBV18 with TRBJ1-2; the match to TRBD1 covers 7 bases. V was clipped by 6 bases and J by 8 bases; unmatched bases: 9. The V gene's germline CDR1 is KGHSH and CDR2 LQKENI. This CDR3 contains 13 residues. The CDR3 is CASSPTGREGYTF. The CDR3 nucleotides read TGTGCCAGCTCTCCGACAGGGAGAGAAGGCTACACCTTC.

This clone was seen a handful of times. The chain links TRBV19 to TRBJ2-1, with D hard to call. V was shortened by 6 bases and J by 7 bases, with 7 bases between the two germline ends. Looked up from germline, CDR1 is LNHDA and CDR2 is SQIVND (reference sequence). The CDR3 extends over 11 amino acids. The CDR3 bases are TGTGCCAGTAGGATGGAGAATGAGCAGTTCTTC. Translation gives CASRMENEQFF.

The V gene is TRBV7-9, the J gene TRBJ2-2; D gene unclear. Germline CDR1 and CDR2: SEHNR and FQNEAQ (reference sequence). Trimming took off 2 bases at V and 5 bases at J, with 9 bases between the two ends. The CDR3 has 14 amino acids. CDR3 sequence: CASSLSTLTGELFF. The CDR3 bases are TGTGCCAGCAGCTTATCTACCCTTACCGGGGAGCTGTTTTTT.

The chain recombines TRBV6-2 or TRBV6-3 with TRBJ1-2; unclear D gene. The CDR3 is made up of 15 amino acids. V was shortened by 6 bases and J by 6 bases, with 20 bases between the two germline ends. Germline V gene sequence: CDR1 MNHEY, CDR2 SVGEGT. Here the CDR3 DNA reads TGTGCCAGCAGCCCTCATAGGAATGTGGAGAATGGCTACACCTTC. Translation gives CASSPHRNVENGYTF.

This chain links TRBV10-3 with TRBJ2-7, with D tentatively TRBD1 (6 bases). Germline V CDR1 and CDR2: ENHRY, SYGVKD. The V end lost 6 bases, the J end lost 0 bases, and 12 bases lay between the germline ends. The CDR3 has 14 residues. Written as DNA, the CDR3 is TGTGCCATCAGGGACAGCGACAGCTCCTACGAGCAGTACTTC. This sequence encodes CAIRDSDSSYEQYF.

The CDR3 sequence is CSVEILSGWSTDTQYF. CDR3 bases: TGCAGCGTTGAAATCTTGAGCGGGTGGAGCACAGATACGCAGTATTTT. The chain joins TRBV29-1 to TRBJ2-3, with TRBD2 as a possible D gene (6 bases). V lost 2 bases to trimming and J lost 0 bases, with 15 bases between them. This CDR3 is built from 16 residues. In germline, CDR1 is SQVTM, CDR2 ANQGSEA.

The chain has TRBV5-1 and TRBJ2-2; 9 nucleotides line up with TRBD1. Looked up from germline, CDR1 is SGHRS and CDR2 is YFSETQ. This CDR3 comprises 15 residues. Unmatched junction bases numbered 4, after V lost 0 bases and J lost 7 bases. The CDR3 DNA reads as TGCGCCAGCAGCTTGGTGCGGACAGGGGTCGGGGAGCTGTTTTTT. Protein sequence: CASSLVRTGVGELFF.

The chain uses TRBV12-3 or TRBV12-4 and TRBJ1-1; 7 bases are shared with TRBD1. Unmatched junction bases numbered 4, after V lost 6 bases and J lost 6 bases. The CDR3 length is 12 residues. CDR3: CASSTGVAEAFF. CDR3 nucleotide sequence: TGTGCCAGCAGCACAGGGGTGGCTGAAGCTTTCTTT.

V usage is TRBV25-1 and J usage is TRBJ1-1; D unclear. Per germline, CDR1 MGHDK and CDR2 SYGVNS. With 3 bases removed from V and 0 bases from J, the gap between germline ends came to 11 bases. The CDR3 runs to 15 residues. CDR3 sequence: CASSDLRELNTEAFF. In DNA form, the CDR3 reads TGTGCCAGCAGTGACTTGCGAGAGCTGAACACTGAAGCTTTCTTT.

The chain links TRBV19 to TRBJ2-2, with 11 positions matching TRBD2. The junction had 1 base not matched to a gene; V was cut back by 3 bases and J by 1 base. The CDR3 contains 16 residues. Germline loops: CDR1 LNHDA, CDR2 SQIVND (reference sequence). This CDR3 reads CASSIGLAGNTGELFF. CDR3 DNA: TGTGCCAGTAGTATCGGACTAGCGGGGAACACCGGGGAGCTGTTTTTT.

The gene calls are TRBV24-1 and TRBJ2-1; 7 positions agree with TRBD2. Germline V gives CDR1 KGHDR, CDR2 SFDVKD. The CDR3 extends over 17 amino acids. V was pared by 0 bases and J by 2 bases, with 6 bases of the junction left unmatched. In nucleotides, the CDR3 is TGTGCCACCAGTGATTTGCGGGCTAGCGGTACCTACAATGAGCAGTTCTTC. Residues: CATSDLRASGTYNEQFF.

The V gene is TRBV30, the J gene TRBJ1-5; 10 positions agree with TRBD1. Per the germline V gene, CDR1 is GTSNPN and CDR2 is SVGIG (reference sequence). After removal of 4 bases from V and 2 bases from J, the junction contained 2 bases not matched to a gene. CDR3 length equals 14 residues. The CDR3 sequence: CAWTGTGGNQPQHF. The CDR3, as DNA: TGTGCCTGGACCGGGACAGGGGGCAATCAGCCCCAGCATTTT.

This chain joins TRBV5-1 and TRBJ1-5, with 9 bases that match TRBD1. The CDR3 covers 13 residues. Trimming at V came to 3 bases and at J to 9 bases, leaving 4 bases not matched to a gene. The germline V gene encodes CDR1 SGHRS and CDR2 YFSETQ. Here the CDR3 DNA reads TGCGCCAGCAGCTCCGGACAGGGGACGCCCCAGCATTTT. It is translated as CASSSGQGTPQHF.

The chain combines TRBV7-8 with TRBJ2-7, with D possibly being TRBD1 (5 bases). This CDR3 is built from 16 residues. Germline CDR1 and CDR2: SGHVS and FQNEAQ. The V end was cut by 4 bases, the J end by 7 bases, with 23 bases between. This chain's CDR3 is CASSSQTAPSEWEQYF. The DNA for the CDR3 is TGTGCCAGCAGCTCCCAGACAGCCCCCTCCGAGTGGGAGCAGTACTTC.

V and J are TRBV19 and TRBJ1-4; TRBD1 is a possible D gene (5 bases). V lost 3 bases, J lost 4 bases, and 12 bases lay in between. Looked up from germline, CDR1 is LNHDA and CDR2 is SQIVND (reference sequence). The CDR3 runs 15 residues. The CDR3 DNA sequence: TGTGCCAGTAGTATGGGACTGAGTCGTAATGAAAAACTGTTTTTT. Translated: CASSMGLSRNEKLFF.

The V gene is TRBV5-4, the J gene TRBJ2-7, with a weak D call TRBD2 (7 bases). The V gene's germline CDR1 is SGHNT and CDR2 YYREEE (reference sequence). The CDR3 loop spans 16 amino acids. Trimming removed 3 bases from V and 2 bases from J, with 18 bases in between. CDR3 amino acids: CASSSLVGGAPYEQYF. Written as DNA, the CDR3 is TGTGCCAGCAGCTCCCTAGTAGGGGGGGCCCCCTACGAGCAGTACTTC. The variable domain in full, with the rest retrieved from reference TRBV5-4 and TRBJ2-7, is ETGVTQSPTHLIKTRGQQVTLRCSSQSGHNTVSWYQQALGQGPQFIFQYYREEENGRGNFPPRFSGLQFPNYSSELNVNALELDDSALYLCASSSLVGGAPYEQYFGPGTRLTVT.

The V call is TRBV6-2 or TRBV6-3, the J call TRBJ2-3; TRBD1 matches at 7 bases. The germline V gene encodes CDR1 MNHEY and CDR2 SVGEGT. The CDR3 length is 14 residues. After removal of 4 bases from V and 4 bases from J, the junction contained 5 bases not matched to a gene. CDR3 sequence (DNA): TGTGCCAGCAGTTTACAGGGGTGGTCAGATACGCAGTATTTT. This codes for CASSLQGWSDTQYF.

The V and J genes are TRBV9 and TRBJ2-3, with TRBD2 matching 8 bases. With 3 bases clipped from V and 0 bases from J, the junction kept 6 bases outside the gene matches. CDR1 and CDR2 (germline): SGDLS, YYNGEE. The length of the CDR3 is 16 residues. The CDR3 DNA reads as TGTGCCAGCAGCGGAAGCGGGGGAACTAGCACAGATACGCAGTATTTT. This encodes CASSGSGGTSTDTQYF.

This chain connects TRBV9 to TRBJ2-1, with D possibly being TRBD2 (6 bases). Per the germline V gene, CDR1 is SGDLS and CDR2 is YYNGEE. V shed 0 bases and J shed 0 bases, with 7 bases lying between them. This CDR3 region has 15 residues. Written as DNA, the CDR3 is TGTGCCAGCAGCGTAGGGAGGGGCTCCTACAATGAGCAGTTCTTC. Encoded protein: CASSVGRGSYNEQFF. Based on the CDR3 plus reference TRBV9 and TRBJ2-1, the full variable domain is DSGVTQTPKHLITATGQRVTLRCSPRSGDLSVYWYQQSLDQGLQFLIQYYNGEERAKGNILERFSAQQFPDLHSELNLSSLELGDSALYFCASSVGRGSYNEQFFGPGTRLTVL.